The rows below give T cell receptor beta chains drawn from one sample of a study of regulatory T cells in long-lasting Graves disease. TCRdb fed the multiplex PCR reads into MiXCR, producing one record per CDR3 protein. The sample has roughly 610,000 distinct CDR3 sequences, roughly a sixth seen once. The sample also formed part of further work on T cells in Graves' hyperthyroidism and ophthalmopathy.

The sequenced sample was peripheral blood mononuclear cells (PBMCs), obtained at new diagnosis, from a patient treated with antithyroid drugs. The source of these receptors is a man aged 18 to 29 with Graves disease. Each CDR3 is given with its conserved first and last residue. The order of the fields is clone size, D gene, J gene, V gene, CDR3 DNA, CDR3 protein. D genes are given only for firm matches. Rows give clone size only sometimes, using once, few, many, or a class for an expanded clone.

>few|TRBD2|TRBJ2-2|TRBV14
TGTGCCAGCAGCCCCCGGACTAGCGGGAGGGCCCTCGCCGGGGAGCTGTTTTTT
CASSPRTSGRALAGELFF
>few|-|TRBJ1-6|TRBV27
TGTGCCAGCAGTTTATGGGCAGGGGCCGATAATTCACCCCTCCACTTT
CASSLWAGADNSPLHF
>few|-|TRBJ1-2|TRBV18
TGTGCCAGCTCACCACCGGGGTTGGGAACCTATGGCTACACCTTC
CASSPPGLGTYGYTF
>many|-|TRBJ2-7|TRBV13
TGTGCCAGCAGCTTAGCTGTCCAGTCCTACGAGCAGTACTTC
CASSLAVQSYEQYF
>-|-|TRBJ1-4|TRBV5-5
TGTGCTCTGGAGCCCTCGGGTGATGAAAAACTGTTTTTT
CALEPSGDEKLFF
>-|-|TRBJ2-3|TRBV11-3
TGTGCCAGCAGCTTAATCGGGAGCACAGATACGCAGTATTTT
CASSLIGSTDTQYF
>-|-|TRBJ2-3|TRBV28
TGTGCCAGCAATAAACGCCGGGTCGGATACGGAGACACAGATACGCAGTATTTT
CASNKRRVGYGDTDTQYF
>-|-|TRBJ2-7|TRBV20-1
TGCAGTGCTAGTTCACGGGAGCGCTCCTACGAGCAGTACTTC
CSASSRERSYEQYF
>-|TRBD2|TRBJ2-7|TRBV9
TGTGCCAGCAGCGTAGGTAGCGGGACCTACGAGCAGTACTTC
CASSVGSGTYEQYF
>many|-|TRBJ1-5|TRBV3-1
TGTGCCAGCAGCCAAGCAGCGGACCAGCCCCAGCATTTT
CASSQAADQPQHF
>many|-|TRBJ2-7|TRBV6-5
TGTGCCAGCAGTTACCGCGACAGGATCTACGAGCAGTACTTC
CASSYRDRIYEQYF
>many|TRBD2|TRBJ2-3|TRBV5-1
TGCGCCAGCAGCACCGGGACTAGAGCAGATACGCAGTATTTT
CASSTGTRADTQYF
>many|TRBD2|TRBJ2-1|TRBV12-5
TGTGCTAGTGCTGGGCGGGAGGGTATGCCCTACAATGAGCAGTTCTTC
CASAGREGMPYNEQFF
>-|-|TRBJ2-1|TRBV11-2
TGTGCCAGCAGCTTTATAAGGTTCGGAAGTCTCCTAAAGAATGAGCAGTTCTTC
CASSFIRFGSLLKNEQFF
>many|-|TRBJ1-1|TRBV19
TGTGCCAGTAATGCGCGGGAGATGAACACTGAAGCTTTCTTT
CASNAREMNTEAFF
>few|-|TRBJ1-2|TRBV12-3/TRBV12-4
TGTGCCAGCAGTCCTGGGATTCTCGGTGGCTACACCTTC
CASSPGILGGYTF
>few|TRBD1|TRBJ1-1|TRBV7-2
TGTGCCAGCAGCGCAATAATGAGGACAGGGAGGACTGAAGCTTTCTTT
CASSAIMRTGRTEAFF
>few|TRBD2|TRBJ2-1|TRBV7-3
TGTGCCAGCAGCTTAACAGGGACTAGATCCAATGAGCAGTTCTTC
CASSLTGTRSNEQFF
>few|-|TRBJ2-3|TRBV20-1
TGCAGTGCTAGACCCGGGACACTACTTAGGCATACGCAGTATTTT
CSARPGTLLRHTQYF
>many|TRBD2|TRBJ2-1|TRBV20-1
TGCAGTGCGAGGACCGGGACTACGTCCTACAATGAGCAGTTCTTC
CSARTGTTSYNEQFF